These 25 T cell receptor beta chains originate from one sample sequenced in a study of vaccination effects on CD4 cells after COVID-19. Prior to sequencing, the ViraFEST assay stimulated PBMC with viral peptide pools, which expanded the antigen-specific CD4+ T cells. Subsequent to less than 13 days of culture, CD4+ T cells were isolated. Vaccination of participants consisted of two doses of either the BNT162b2 or mRNA-1273 vaccine. Clones were sequenced by immunoSEQ multiplex PCR, and TCRdb holds only the in-frame ones, with some missing. The sample lists around 32,000 clones, 72% occurring once. No antigens are known for them. Source: CD4+ T cells from PBMCs cultured with HCoV-229E spike peptides, taken after COVID-19 vaccination. The receptor source for this set is a human donor who received a COVID-19 vaccine.

The rearrangement uses TRBV6-5 and TRBJ1-2; D unresolved. Trimming shortened V by 0 bases and J by 3 bases, and 11 bases separated the two germline ends. The CDR3 sequence is 15 residues long. Germline V lookup: CDR1 MNHEY, CDR2 SVGAGI. CDR3 amino acids: CASSYSARPDYGYTF. Written as DNA, the CDR3 is TGTGCCAGCAGTTACTCAGCCCGACCGGACTATGGCTACACCTTC.

The chain couples TRBV6-5 to TRBJ2-7, with a tentative D call TRBD1 (6 bases). V was shortened by 2 bases and J by 5 bases, with 13 bases between the two germline ends. Germline V CDR1 and CDR2: MNHEY, SVGAGI. This CDR3 is built from 14 residues. DNA for the CDR3: TGTGCCAGCAGTTACACCTCCAGGGGCCACGAGCAGTACTTC. This encodes CASSYTSRGHEQYF.

The chain is built from TRBV19 and TRBJ1-4; the match to TRBD1 covers 9 bases. J lost 0 bases, V lost 5 bases, and 10 bases had no gene match. The CDR3 extends over 18 amino acids. Germline values: CDR1 LNHDA, CDR2 SQIVND (reference sequence). CDR3 residues: CASSYRGRRPTTNEKLFF. The CDR3 bases are TGTGCCAGTAGTTACAGGGGGCGCCGGCCAACAACTAATGAAAAACTGTTTTTT.

V and J are TRBV5-4 and TRBJ1-2, with D perhaps TRBD1 (5 bases). This CDR3 is 14 amino acids long. CDR1 is SGHNT, CDR2 YYREEE, per germline (reference sequence). V was pared by 3 bases and J by 4 bases, with 13 bases between. CDR3 in DNA: TGTGCCAGCAGCTCAACAGGCCGGAGCTATGGCTACACCTTC. Protein sequence: CASSSTGRSYGYTF.

CDR3 in DNA: TGCAGTGCTAGGGACGGCTACACCTTC. It codes for CSARDGYTF. The gene calls are TRBV20-1 and TRBJ1-2, with D unclear. Germline V gives CDR1 DFQATT, CDR2 SNEGSKA (reference sequence). This CDR3 contains 9 residues. V lost 3 bases to trimming and J lost 8 bases, with 4 bases between them.

This clone was seen more than once but under ten times. The chain is built from TRBV5-6 and TRBJ2-3; possible D gene TRBD2, 6 bases. Deletions cut 6 bases from V and 2 bases from J, with 22 bases between. Germline CDR1 and CDR2: SGHDT and YYEEEE. The CDR3 covers 17 residues. The DNA for the CDR3 is TGTGCCAGCACCCTACTTTCCTCGCGGGATGACACAGATACGCAGTATTTT. Its protein product is CASTLLSSRDDTDTQYF.

This chain connects TRBV6-5 to TRBJ2-1; 7 nucleotides line up with TRBD2. CDR1 and CDR2 from the germline V gene are MNHEY and SVGAGI. This CDR3 has 14 amino acids. V lost 10 bases to trimming and J lost 1 base; unmatched junction nucleotides: 7. This CDR3 is CATLGGRSYNEQFF. The CDR3 bases are TGTGCCACTCTCGGGGGGAGATCCTACAATGAGCAGTTCTTC.

V usage is TRBV5-3 and J usage is TRBJ1-1; D not resolved. TRBV5-3 is an ORF, with its function uncertain. The V gene lost 0 bases and the J gene lost 1 base, with 7 bases spanning the gap. This CDR3 spans 14 amino acids. The CDR3 here is CARSLVSPNTEAFF. The DNA for the CDR3 is TGTGCCAGAAGCTTGGTGTCACCGAACACTGAAGCTTTCTTT.

This clone was seen a handful of times. The chain is built from TRBV4-1 and TRBJ2-7; D not resolved. Germline V gene sequence: CDR1 MGHRA, CDR2 YSYEKL. Trimming took off 1 base at V and 5 bases at J, with 21 bases between the two ends. This CDR3 comprises 17 residues. The CDR3, as DNA: TGCGCCAGCAGCCAAGTATTCGGTCAACGATCTCTACACGAGCAGTACTTC. Its translation is CASSQVFGQRSLHEQYF.

The chain is built from TRBV6-5 and TRBJ1-2, with D unclear. CDR1 MNHEY and CDR2 SVGAGI come from the germline V gene. Trimming took off 7 bases at V and 5 bases at J, with 14 bases between the two ends. CDR3 length equals 13 residues. The CDR3 region has the DNA TGTGCCAGCACCCGAGACAAAGATTATGGCTACACCTTC. This encodes CASTRDKDYGYTF.

V and J are TRBV6-2 or TRBV6-3 and TRBJ2-1; D remains unclear. The germline gives CDR1 MNHEY, CDR2 SVGEGT. Trimming removed 0 bases from V and 3 bases from J, with 15 bases in between. The CDR3 sequence is 17 residues long. The CDR3 spells CASSYSKAGWVYNEQFF. The CDR3 nucleotides are TGTGCCAGCAGTTACTCTAAGGCCGGGTGGGTCTACAATGAGCAGTTCTTC.

The chain carries TRBV15 and TRBJ2-3, with 9 bases matching TRBD2. The CDR3 sequence is 17 residues long. The ends lost 0 bases at V and 4 bases at J; junction bases unmatched: 8. Germline CDR1 reads LNHNV; CDR2 reads YYDKDF (reference sequence). CDR3 nucleotides: TGTGCCACCAGCAGAGATTCCTTGACTAGCGGTGCAGATACGCAGTATTTT. Translated: CATSRDSLTSGADTQYF.

This chain links TRBV10-3 with TRBJ2-5, with a possible D match to TRBD1 (5 bases). CDR1 is ENHRY, CDR2 SYGVKD, per germline. This CDR3 is 15 amino acids long. Trimming cost V 0 bases and J 5 bases, with 13 bases left between them. The CDR3 bases are TGTGCCATCAGTGAGTCGACCCAGGGTGGTGAGACCCAGTACTTC. Translating it yields CAISESTQGGETQYF.

V usage is TRBV11-2 and J usage is TRBJ2-4; D is undetermined. Trimming took off 5 bases at V and 6 bases at J, with 8 bases between the two ends. CDR1 is SGHAT, CDR2 FQNNGV, per germline. This CDR3 region has 12 residues. The CDR3 nucleotides are TGTGCCAGCAGCCTCGAAAGAAACATTCAGTACTTC. Its protein is CASSLERNIQYF.

J is TRBJ2-2 and V is TRBV10-1, with no clear D. V dropped 7 bases and J dropped 4 bases, with 16 bases sitting between them. Germline V gives CDR1 WNHNN, CDR2 SYGVQD (reference sequence). The CDR3 length is 15 residues. The CDR3 here is CASTQGLGTTGELFF. As DNA, the CDR3 is TGCGCCAGCACCCAAGGCTTAGGAACCACCGGGGAGCTGTTTTTT.

The chain is built from TRBV5-4 and TRBJ1-1; D is perhaps TRBD1 (5 bases). In germline, CDR1 is SGHNT, CDR2 YYREEE (reference sequence). Trimming cost V 4 bases and J 0 bases, with 16 bases left between them. The CDR3 has 16 residues. The CDR3 spells CASSDRDFDLNTEAFF. DNA of the CDR3: TGTGCCAGCAGCGACCGGGACTTCGACTTGAACACTGAAGCTTTCTTT. Looking up the rest from reference TRBV5-4 and TRBJ1-1 gives the full variable domain: ETGVTQSPTHLIKTRGQQVTLRCSSQSGHNTVSWYQQALGQGPQFIFQYYREEENGRGNFPPRFSGLQFPNYSSELNVNALELDDSALYLCASSDRDFDLNTEAFFGQGTRLTVV.

The chain has TRBV3-1 (or the pseudogene TRBV3-2) and TRBJ2-7; D is ambiguous. The CDR3 has 14 residues. V was shortened by 1 base and J by 5 bases, with 12 bases between the two germline ends. The germline V gene encodes CDR1 LGHDT and CDR2 YNNKEL (reference sequence). CDR3 DNA sequence: TGTGCCAGCAGCCAAGCTCCCTTCTGGGACGAGCAGTACTTC. It is translated as CASSQAPFWDEQYF.

This chain joins TRBV5-1 and TRBJ2-2, with 9 bases aligning to TRBD1. This CDR3 has 16 residues. Germline CDR1 is SGHRS and CDR2 is YFSETQ. With V trimmed by 4 bases and J by 7 bases, 11 bases remained unmatched. CDR3 in amino acids: CASSPTGGPGYGELFF. The CDR3 nucleotides read TGCGCCAGCAGCCCGACAGGGGGACCTGGTTACGGGGAGCTGTTTTTT.

The rearrangement uses TRBV7-9 and TRBJ2-5; no clear D. The germline CDR1 and CDR2 sequences are SEHNR and FQNEAQ (reference sequence). The length of the CDR3 is 16 residues. V was shortened by 5 bases and J by 0 bases, with 16 bases between the two germline ends. The CDR3: CASSRLLPVYQETQYF. The CDR3 DNA follows: TGTGCCAGCAGCCGTCTTCTTCCAGTGTACCAAGAGACCCAGTACTTC. Full variable domain (missing parts from reference TRBV7-9 and TRBJ2-5): DTGVSQNPRHKITKRGQNVTFRCDPISEHNRLYWYRQTLGQGPEFLTYFQNEAQLEKSRLLSDRFSAERPKGSFSTLEIQRTEQGDSAMYLCASSRLLPVYQETQYFGPGTRLLVL.

This clone was recorded only once. The chain carries TRBV11-3 and TRBJ2-5; D is unresolved. This CDR3 has 14 amino acids. Per germline, CDR1 SGHNT and CDR2 YENEEA. Trimming pared 1 base from V and 5 bases from J, leaving 11 bases between. CDR3 sequence: CASSLVGRSETQYF. The CDR3 DNA reads as TGTGCCAGCAGCTTAGTTGGTAGATCGGAGACCCAGTACTTC.

J is TRBJ2-3 and V is TRBV5-5; D is unclear. CDR3 length equals 15 residues. V lost 0 bases, J lost 0 bases, and 8 bases lay in between. The germline gives CDR1 SGHKS, CDR2 YYEKEE (reference sequence). The CDR3 coding sequence is TGTGCCAGCAGCTTGGCGGGTAGAAGCACAGATACGCAGTATTTT. Encoded protein: CASSLAGRSTDTQYF.

This chain connects TRBV3-1 (or the pseudogene TRBV3-2) to TRBJ2-2; D is unresolved. Germline V gives CDR1 LGHDT, CDR2 YNNKEL (reference sequence). The V and J ends lost 2 bases and 0 bases respectively, with 1 base between them. The CDR3 runs 13 residues. DNA of the CDR3: TGTGCCAGCAGCCAACCGAACACCGGGGAGCTGTTTTTT. Translating gives CASSQPNTGELFF.

This rearrangement joins TRBV7-9 to TRBJ2-1, with TRBD2 matching over 8 bases. Per the germline V gene, CDR1 is SEHNR and CDR2 is FQNEAQ (reference sequence). The length of the CDR3 is 17 residues. The trim removed 2 bases at V and 4 bases at J, leaving 10 bases unmatched. Written as DNA, the CDR3 is TGTGCCAGCAGCTTAAATTCACTAGCGGCTCGATACAATGAGCAGTTCTTC. Translated, it gives CASSLNSLAARYNEQFF. The variable domain in full, completed from reference TRBV7-9 and TRBJ2-1, reads DTGVSQNPRHKITKRGQNVTFRCDPISEHNRLYWYRQTLGQGPEFLTYFQNEAQLEKSRLLSDRFSAERPKGSFSTLEIQRTEQGDSAMYLCASSLNSLAARYNEQFFGPGTRLTVL.

The V call is TRBV18, the J call TRBJ1-5; D is perhaps TRBD1 (6 bases). CDR3 length: 12 residues. The germline V and J ends were trimmed by 6 bases and 5 bases, with 8 bases remaining between them. Germline CDR1 KGHSH, CDR2 LQKENI. As DNA, the CDR3 is TGTGCCAGCTCCCCAGGGGATCAGCCCCAGCATTTT. Protein: CASSPGDQPQHF.

The V call is TRBV27, the J call TRBJ2-1; possible D gene TRBD2, 6 bases. The V and J ends lost 11 bases and 6 bases respectively, with 23 bases between them. Germline V gives CDR1 MNHEY, CDR2 SMNVEV (reference sequence). The CDR3 is 15 amino acids. This CDR3 is CASAPRDLPGNEQFF. Written as DNA, the CDR3 is TGTGCCTCCGCCCCGCGGGACCTGCCCGGCAATGAGCAGTTCTTC.